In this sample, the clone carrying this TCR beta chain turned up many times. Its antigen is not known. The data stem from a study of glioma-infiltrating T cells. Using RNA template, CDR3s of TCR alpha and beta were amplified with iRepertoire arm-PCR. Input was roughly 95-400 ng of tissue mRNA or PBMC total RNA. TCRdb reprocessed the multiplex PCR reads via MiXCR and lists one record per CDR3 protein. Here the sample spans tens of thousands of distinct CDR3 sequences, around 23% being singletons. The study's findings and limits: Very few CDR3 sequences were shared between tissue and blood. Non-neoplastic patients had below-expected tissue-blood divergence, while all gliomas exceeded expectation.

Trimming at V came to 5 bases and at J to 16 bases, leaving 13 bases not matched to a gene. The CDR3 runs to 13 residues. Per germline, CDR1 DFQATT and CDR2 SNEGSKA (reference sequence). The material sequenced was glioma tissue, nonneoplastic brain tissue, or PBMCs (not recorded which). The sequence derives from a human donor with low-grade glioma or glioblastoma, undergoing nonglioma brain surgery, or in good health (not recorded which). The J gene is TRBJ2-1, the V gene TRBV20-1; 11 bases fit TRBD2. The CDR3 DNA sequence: TGCAGTGCTGCCGGGACTAGCGGTTACCCGATTTTCTTC. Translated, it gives CSAAGTSGYPIFF.